This T cell receptor (beta chain) was sequenced during a study of CD8+ T cells in alopecia areata. Study results and caveats: Lesional tissue from the scalp (especially in alopecia totalis/universalis) showed higher clonality than normal scalp. Sharing of TCR sequences between patients (possibly for HLA-related reasons) was less clear than in mice.

It was cDNA, reverse transcribed from extracted RNA, that served as the sequencing template. The table came from immunoSEQ multiplex PCR; TCRdb's copy has only in-frame clones and leaves some out. The sample has around 140,000 clones, more than 45% seen once. V lost 0 bases, J lost 4 bases, and 14 bases lay in between. In germline, CDR1 is SGHDT, CDR2 YYEEEE. The CDR3 contains 16 residues. On this clone itself: The antigen remains undetermined.

This sequence joins TRBV5-6 and TRBJ2-1; D may be TRBD1 (6 bases). The TCR originated in a human donor with alopecia areata. The sample was CD4+ T cells sorted from blood. CDR3 region: CASSLGQVNFYNEQFF. The CDR3 DNA reads TGTGCCAGCAGCTTGGGACAGGTGAACTTTTACAATGAGCAGTTCTTC.